Listed here is a single T cell receptor (beta chain). The data originate from a study of blood T cell repertoires in COVID-19. The CDR3 totals 14 residues. J gave up 0 bases and V 5 bases, and 3 bases lay outside the gene matches. Germline V gives CDR1 SGHDT, CDR2 YYEEEE. Profiled with immunoSEQ multiplex PCR; TCRdb holds only in-frame clones, not every one. The repertoire holds around 100,000 clones, with roughly 85% as singletons. The sequenced sample was peripheral blood. The chain is built from TRBV5-6 and TRBJ1-2; the match to TRBD1 covers 8 bases. The sequence derives from a human donor in a cohort sampled during active COVID-19. The CDR3 bases are TGTGCCAGCAGATACAGGGGGACTAACTATGGCTACACCTTC. Translating gives CASRYRGTNYGYTF.